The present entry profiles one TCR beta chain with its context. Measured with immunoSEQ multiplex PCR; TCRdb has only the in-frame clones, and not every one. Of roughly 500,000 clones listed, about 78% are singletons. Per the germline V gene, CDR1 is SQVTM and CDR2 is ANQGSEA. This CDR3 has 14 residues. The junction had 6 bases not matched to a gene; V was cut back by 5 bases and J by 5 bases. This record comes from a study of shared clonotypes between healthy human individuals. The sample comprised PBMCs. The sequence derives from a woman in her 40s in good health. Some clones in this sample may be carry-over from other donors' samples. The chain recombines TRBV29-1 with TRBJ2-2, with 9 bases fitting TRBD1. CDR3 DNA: TGCAGCGTTTCCCCGGACAGGGGAACCGGGGAGCTGTTTTTT. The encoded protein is CSVSPDRGTGELFF.